This passage covers 18 T cell receptor beta chains from one sample sequenced in a study of early T cells in non-severe SARS-CoV-2 infection (dated by TCRdb to the early 2020s). Receptor amplification or capture employed 5' RACE. The listed sequencing device is NextSeq 500. TCRdb reprocessed the public reads (quality trimming at Q25 with fastp, clone calling with MiXCR) and kept in-frame beta chains. Entries that share a CDR3 protein sequence are merged under the most common genes and DNA. A total of fewer than 55,000 distinct CDR3 sequences appear in this sample, roughly 9.2% of them only once. The ten largest clones represent 4% to 5% of the sample. The sample consisted of whole blood. Receptors were obtained from an adult who was a healthcare worker with PCR-confirmed SARS-CoV-2 infection or an uninfected control (not recorded which).

This clonotype was counted ten times or more. CDR3 loop: CASSLRITYEQYF. The CDR3 DNA follows: TGTGCCAGCAGCTTACGGATAACCTACGAGCAGTACTTC. The chain joins TRBV7-6 to TRBJ2-7; D remains unclear. The CDR3 is 13 amino acids. V lost 2 bases and J 2 bases, leaving 7 bases between the germline ends. CDR1 and CDR2 from the germline V gene are SGHVS and FNYEAQ.

This clonotype showed up many times. The V call is TRBV6-6, the J call TRBJ1-6, with 8 bases matching TRBD1. Germline CDR1 MNHNY, CDR2 SVGAGI (reference sequence). The ends lost 7 bases at V and 9 bases at J; junction bases unmatched: 5. This CDR3 region has 13 residues. For the CDR3, the DNA is TGTGCCAGCATGGACAGGGACGGTTCACCCCTCCACTTT. Its protein is CASMDRDGSPLHF.

This clonotype was recorded many times. The genes are TRBV3-1 and TRBJ2-3; no reliable D call. V was shortened by 1 base and J by 1 base, with 9 bases between the two germline ends. CDR1 is LGHDT and CDR2 is YNNKEL in the germline V gene (reference sequence). The CDR3 runs 15 residues. This CDR3 reads CASSQATLRTDTQYF. In nucleotides, the CDR3 is TGTGCCAGCAGCCAAGCAACACTTCGCACAGATACGCAGTATTTT.

In its sample, this clonotype was seen a few times. This sequence joins TRBV7-3 and TRBJ2-1; 9 nucleotides align to TRBD2. The CDR3 consists of 16 residues. CDR1 is SGHTA, CDR2 FQGTGA, per germline. Trimming removed 2 bases from V and 7 bases from J; junction bases left unmatched: 9. CDR3 residues: CASSLVGSGSRNEQFF. CDR3 nucleotide sequence: TGTGCCAGCAGCTTAGTGGGTAGCGGGAGTAGAAATGAGCAGTTCTTC.

The table lists this clonotype with many counts. This chain links TRBV20-1 with TRBJ1-1; D perhaps matches TRBD1 (5 bases). The germline V gene encodes CDR1 DFQATT and CDR2 SNEGSKA (reference sequence). Trimming removed 3 bases at V and 4 bases at J, with 18 bases between. CDR3 size: 15 residues. CDR3 bases: TGCAGTGCTAGTCAACCTGAAAGGGGCGGCACTGAAGCTTTCTTT. Translation gives CSASQPERGGTEAFF.

A few counts support this clonotype. V usage is TRBV10-3 and J usage is TRBJ2-3; weak D call: TRBD1 (5 bases). Trimming pared 4 bases from V and 0 bases from J, leaving 14 bases between. Germline CDR1 reads ENHRY; CDR2 reads SYGVKD. CDR3 length: 16 amino acids. The CDR3 DNA reads as TGTGCCATCAGTGTGCCACAGGCTTCCAGCACAGATACGCAGTATTTT. Protein product: CAISVPQASSTDTQYF.

The rearrangement joins TRBV20-1 to TRBJ2-4; D may match TRBD1 or TRBD2 (5 bases each). This CDR3 comprises 13 residues. Looked up from germline, CDR1 is DFQATT and CDR2 is SNEGSKA (reference sequence). Trimming removed 5 bases from V and 8 bases from J, with 16 bases in between. For the CDR3, the DNA is TGCAGTGCTCCCGGGACCCGGCGCGACATTCAGTACTTC. Protein sequence: CSAPGTRRDIQYF.

This clonotype was recorded at least ten times. This rearrangement joins TRBV20-1 to TRBJ1-2, with 7 bases fitting TRBD1. The V gene end was trimmed by 8 bases and the J gene end by 8 bases; junction bases not matched to a gene: 11. This CDR3 region has 12 residues. The germline CDR1 and CDR2 sequences are DFQATT and SNEGSKA (reference sequence). Here the CDR3 DNA reads TGCAGTTTGCCGACAGGGAAAGGCGGCTACACCTTC. Protein: CSLPTGKGGYTF.

This clonotype was seen ten or more times. This sequence joins TRBV2 and TRBJ2-1; 7 nucleotides align to TRBD2. V lost 6 bases and J lost 3; bases outside the gene matches: 11. The germline CDR1 and CDR2 sequences are SNHLY and FYNNEI. The CDR3 has 16 residues. Written as DNA, the CDR3 is TGTGCCAGCAGGGGGAATGGCGGGAGTGGCTACAATGAGCAGTTCTTC. Its protein is CASRGNGGSGYNEQFF.

This clonotype has ten or more counts. Here the CDR3 reads CASSLGTLGSYGYTF. As DNA, the CDR3 is TGTGCCAGCAGTTTAGGGACCCTTGGCAGCTATGGCTACACCTTC. The V gene is TRBV12-3 or TRBV12-4, the J gene TRBJ1-2; no reliable D call. The CDR3 runs to 15 residues. V lost 1 base and J 4 bases, leaving 13 bases between the germline ends.

The chain links TRBV10-3 to TRBJ2-1, with D unresolved. V was shortened by 6 bases and J by 10 bases, with 10 bases between the two germline ends. The CDR3 spans 11 residues. In germline, CDR1 is ENHRY, CDR2 SYGVKD. The CDR3 is CAIRSEGEQFF. DNA for the CDR3: TGTGCCATCAGATCAGAAGGGGAGCAGTTCTTC.

This clonotype was observed a handful of times. The chain has TRBV20-1 and TRBJ1-1; D might be TRBD1 (5 bases). This CDR3 contains 13 residues. Per the germline V gene, CDR1 is DFQATT and CDR2 is SNEGSKA (reference sequence). Deletions cut 6 bases from V and 1 base from J, with 12 bases between. The CDR3 nucleotides read TGCAGTGCCCCGGGACCCGGGAACACTGAAGCTTTCTTT. Protein: CSAPGPGNTEAFF.

This clonotype has only a few counts. This sequence joins TRBV9 and TRBJ2-1; 10 bases line up with TRBD1. V gave up 0 bases and J gave up 3 bases; unmatched junction bases: 6. The CDR3 has 17 amino acids. Looked up from germline, CDR1 is SGDLS and CDR2 is YYNGEE. This CDR3 is CASSVGSWDRGYNEQFF. The CDR3 DNA is TGTGCCAGCAGCGTAGGATCTTGGGACAGGGGCTACAATGAGCAGTTCTTC.

The rearrangement uses TRBV29-1 and TRBJ1-2, with D tentatively TRBD1 (6 bases). CDR1 and CDR2 (germline): SQVTM, ANQGSEA. There are 16 residues in the CDR3. Between the trimmed V and J ends, which lost 7 bases and 1 base, there was a span of 22 bases. Here the CDR3 reads CSAGGGRESSNYGYTF. CDR3 nucleotides: TGCAGCGCCGGGGGCGGCAGAGAGTCGAGTAACTATGGCTACACCTTC.

This clonotype came up many times. This chain uses TRBV5-5 with TRBJ1-1; the D gene is possibly TRBD1 (5 bases). Trimming stripped 5 bases from V and 8 bases from J, with 10 bases between. The CDR3 is made up of 11 amino acids. Per germline, CDR1 SGHKS and CDR2 YYEKEE (reference sequence). The CDR3: CASRLDREAFF. The CDR3, as DNA: TGTGCCAGCAGACTAGACAGAGAAGCTTTCTTT.

This clonotype was counted many times. The J gene is TRBJ2-2, the V gene TRBV12-3 or TRBV12-4; D is possibly TRBD2 (5 bases). This CDR3 comprises 12 residues. V lost 6 bases to trimming and J lost 8 bases, with 10 bases between them. CDR3 sequence reads: CASRQLGGELFF. The CDR3 DNA is TGTGCCAGCAGACAACTAGGGGGGGAGCTGTTTTTT.

Many counts were recorded for this clonotype. The rearrangement joins TRBV11-2 to TRBJ2-3; D uncertain. In germline, CDR1 is SGHAT, CDR2 FQNNGV. V lost 1 base and J lost 6, with 11 bases in between. The CDR3 length is 14 residues. The DNA for the CDR3 is TGTGCCAGCAGCTTAGTAGTGGGTACCGATACGCAGTATTTT. Translating it yields CASSLVVGTDTQYF.

This clonotype was detected many times. V is TRBV20-1 and J is TRBJ1-6, with TRBD1 matching over 7 bases. Germline V lookup: CDR1 DFQATT, CDR2 SNEGSKA (reference sequence). The V gene end was trimmed by 3 bases and the J gene end by 7 bases; junction bases not matched to a gene: 3. The CDR3 has 13 residues. DNA of the CDR3: TGCAGTGCTAGCGACAGGGAGAATTCACCCCTCCACTTT. Translated: CSASDRENSPLHF.